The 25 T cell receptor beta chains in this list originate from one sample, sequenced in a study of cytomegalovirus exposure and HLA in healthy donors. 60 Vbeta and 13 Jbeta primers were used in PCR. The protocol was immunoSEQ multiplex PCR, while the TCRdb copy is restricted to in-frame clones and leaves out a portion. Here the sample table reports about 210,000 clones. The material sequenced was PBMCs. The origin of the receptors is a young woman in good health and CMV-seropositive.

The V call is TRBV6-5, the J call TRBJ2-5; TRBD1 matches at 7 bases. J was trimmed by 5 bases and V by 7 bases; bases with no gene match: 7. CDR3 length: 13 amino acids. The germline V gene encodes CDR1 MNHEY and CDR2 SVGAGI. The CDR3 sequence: CASNRGLRETQYF. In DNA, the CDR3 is TGTGCCAGCAACAGGGGTTTAAGGGAGACCCAGTACTTC.

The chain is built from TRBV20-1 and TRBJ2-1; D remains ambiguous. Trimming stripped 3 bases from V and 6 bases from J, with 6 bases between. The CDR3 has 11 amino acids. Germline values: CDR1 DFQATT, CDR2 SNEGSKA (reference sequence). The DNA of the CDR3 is TGCAGTGCTAGTACAAGCAATGAGCAGTTCTTC. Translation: CSASTSNEQFF.

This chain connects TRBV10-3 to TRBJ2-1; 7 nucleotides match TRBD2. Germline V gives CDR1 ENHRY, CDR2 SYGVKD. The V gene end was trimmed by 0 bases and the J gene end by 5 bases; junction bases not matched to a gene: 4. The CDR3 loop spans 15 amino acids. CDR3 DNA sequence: TGTGCCATCAGTGAGTCCGCGGGGGTAAACAATGAGCAGTTCTTC. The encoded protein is CAISESAGVNNEQFF.

The CDR3 loop is CASSGQAYNEQFF. CDR3 DNA: TGCGCCAGCAGTGGACAGGCCTACAATGAGCAGTTCTTC. This chain links TRBV10-1 with TRBJ2-1; tentative D call: TRBD1 (6 bases). This CDR3 is 13 amino acids long. The germline V gene encodes CDR1 WNHNN and CDR2 SYGVQD (reference sequence). The V and J ends lost 4 bases and 2 bases respectively, with 6 bases between them.

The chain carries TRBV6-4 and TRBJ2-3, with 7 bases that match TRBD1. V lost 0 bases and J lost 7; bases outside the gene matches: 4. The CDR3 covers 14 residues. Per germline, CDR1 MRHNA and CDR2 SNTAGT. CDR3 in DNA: TGTGCCAGCAGTGACTCCCACAGGGGTAATACGCAGTATTTT. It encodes CASSDSHRGNTQYF.

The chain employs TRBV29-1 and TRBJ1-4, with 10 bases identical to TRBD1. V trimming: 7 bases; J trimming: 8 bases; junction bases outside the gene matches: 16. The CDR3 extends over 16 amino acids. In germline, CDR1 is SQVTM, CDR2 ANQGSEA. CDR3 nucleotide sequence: TGCAGCGCCCGGAGGACAGGGGGGGTTGCGCGAGAAAAACTGTTTTTT. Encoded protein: CSARRTGGVAREKLFF. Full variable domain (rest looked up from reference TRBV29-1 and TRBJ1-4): SAVISQKPSRDICQRGTSLTIQCQVDSQVTMMFWYRQQPGQSLTLIATANQGSEATYESGFVIDKFPISRPNLTFSTLTVSNMSPEDSSIYLCSARRTGGVAREKLFFGSGTQLSVL.

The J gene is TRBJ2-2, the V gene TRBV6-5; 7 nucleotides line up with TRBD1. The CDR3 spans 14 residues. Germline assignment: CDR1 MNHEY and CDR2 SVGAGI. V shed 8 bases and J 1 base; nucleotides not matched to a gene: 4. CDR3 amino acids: CASRGQVNTGELFF. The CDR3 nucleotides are TGTGCCAGCCGAGGACAGGTGAACACCGGGGAGCTGTTTTTT.

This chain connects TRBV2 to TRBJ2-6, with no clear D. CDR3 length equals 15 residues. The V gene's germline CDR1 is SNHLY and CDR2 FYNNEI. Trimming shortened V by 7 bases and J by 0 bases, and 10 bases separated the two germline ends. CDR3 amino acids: CASNRRISGANVLTF. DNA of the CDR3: TGTGCCAGCAACCGGCGGATCTCTGGGGCCAACGTCCTGACTTTC.

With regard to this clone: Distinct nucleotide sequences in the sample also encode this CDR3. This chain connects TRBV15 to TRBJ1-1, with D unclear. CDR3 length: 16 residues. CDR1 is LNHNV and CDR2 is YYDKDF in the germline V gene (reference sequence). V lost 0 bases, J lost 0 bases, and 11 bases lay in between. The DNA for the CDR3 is TGTGCCACCAGCAGAGATTTAGGAGTTATGAACACTGAAGCTTTCTTT. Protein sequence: CATSRDLGVMNTEAFF.

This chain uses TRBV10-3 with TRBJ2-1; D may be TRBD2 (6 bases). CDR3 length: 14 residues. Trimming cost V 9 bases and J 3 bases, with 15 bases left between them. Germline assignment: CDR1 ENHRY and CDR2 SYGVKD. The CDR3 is CAITASEDYNEQFF. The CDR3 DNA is TGTGCCATTACAGCTAGCGAGGACTACAATGAGCAGTTCTTC.

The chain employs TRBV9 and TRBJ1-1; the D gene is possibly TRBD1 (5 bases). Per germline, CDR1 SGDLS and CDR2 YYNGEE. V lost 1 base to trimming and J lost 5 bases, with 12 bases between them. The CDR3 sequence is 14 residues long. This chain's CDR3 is CASSVLREATEAFF. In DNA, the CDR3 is TGTGCCAGCAGCGTACTCAGGGAGGCGACTGAAGCTTTCTTT.

The CDR3 is CASSFSGRAKNNEQFF. The CDR3 DNA reads TGTGCCAGCAGTTTCAGCGGGAGGGCCAAAAACAATGAGCAGTTCTTC. The J gene is TRBJ2-1, the V gene TRBV6-5; 10 bases line up with TRBD2. The length of the CDR3 is 16 residues. V shed 4 bases and J 5 bases; nucleotides not matched to a gene: 8. CDR1 is MNHEY and CDR2 is SVGAGI in the germline V gene.

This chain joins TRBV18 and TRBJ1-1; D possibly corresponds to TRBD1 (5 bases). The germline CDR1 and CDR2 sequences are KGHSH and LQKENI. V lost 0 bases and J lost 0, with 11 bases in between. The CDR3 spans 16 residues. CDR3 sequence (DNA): TGTGCCAGCTCACCACCGGGAGGGGCGGTGAACACTGAAGCTTTCTTT. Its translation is CASSPPGGAVNTEAFF.

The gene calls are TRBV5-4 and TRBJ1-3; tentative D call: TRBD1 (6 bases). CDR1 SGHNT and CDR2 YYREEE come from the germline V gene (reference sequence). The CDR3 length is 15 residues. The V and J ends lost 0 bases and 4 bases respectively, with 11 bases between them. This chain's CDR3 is CASSLGGRSGNTIYF. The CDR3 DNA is TGTGCCAGCAGCTTGGGGGGGCGAAGCGGAAACACCATATATTTT.

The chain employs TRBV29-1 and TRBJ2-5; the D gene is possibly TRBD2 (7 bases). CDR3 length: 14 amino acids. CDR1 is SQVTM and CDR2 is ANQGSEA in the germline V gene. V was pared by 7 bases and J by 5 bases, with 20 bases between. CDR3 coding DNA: TGCAGCGGGACCCCTGGGGGGGCTGACGAGACCCAGTACTTC. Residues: CSGTPGGADETQYF.

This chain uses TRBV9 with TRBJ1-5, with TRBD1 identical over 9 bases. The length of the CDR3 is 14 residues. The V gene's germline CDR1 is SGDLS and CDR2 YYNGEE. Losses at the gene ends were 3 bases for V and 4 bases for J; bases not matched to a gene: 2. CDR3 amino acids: CASSADRGNQPQHF. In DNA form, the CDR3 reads TGTGCCAGCAGCGCGGACAGGGGTAATCAGCCCCAGCATTTT.

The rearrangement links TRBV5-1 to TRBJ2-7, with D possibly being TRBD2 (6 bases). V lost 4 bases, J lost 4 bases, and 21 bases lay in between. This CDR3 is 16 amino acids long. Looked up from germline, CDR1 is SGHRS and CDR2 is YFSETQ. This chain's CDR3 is CASSPDPVVRGYEQYF. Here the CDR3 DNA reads TGCGCCAGCAGCCCGGACCCCGTTGTCCGGGGGTACGAGCAGTACTTC.

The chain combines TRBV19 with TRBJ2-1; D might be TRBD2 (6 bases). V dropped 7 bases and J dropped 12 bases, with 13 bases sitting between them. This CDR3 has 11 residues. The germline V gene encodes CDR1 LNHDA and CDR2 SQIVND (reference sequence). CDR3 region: CASKEGQWQFF. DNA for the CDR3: TGTGCCAGTAAGGAGGGGCAGTGGCAGTTCTTC. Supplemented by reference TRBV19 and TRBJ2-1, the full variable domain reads DGGITQSPKYLFRKEGQNVTLSCEQNLNHDAMYWYRQDPGQGLRLIYYSQIVNDFQKGDIAEGYSVSREKKESFPLTVTSAQKNPTAFYLCASKEGQWQFFGPGTRLTVL.

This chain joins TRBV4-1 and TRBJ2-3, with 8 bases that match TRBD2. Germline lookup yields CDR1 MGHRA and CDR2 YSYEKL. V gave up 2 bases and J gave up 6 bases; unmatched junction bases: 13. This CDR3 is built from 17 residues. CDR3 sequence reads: CASSQNSLSGVGDTQYF. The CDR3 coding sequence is TGCGCCAGCAGCCAAAATTCACTTAGCGGGGTAGGGGATACGCAGTATTTT.

The CDR3 is CASSEFPDSNYEQYF. CDR3 nucleotide sequence: TGTGCCAGCAGCGAGTTCCCGGACAGTAACTACGAGCAGTACTTC. The V and J genes are TRBV9 and TRBJ2-5; tentatively, D is TRBD1 (6 bases). The DNA end favors TRBJ2-7, so the J call may be wrong. The germline V gene has CDR1 SGDLS and CDR2 YYNGEE. This CDR3 has 15 residues.

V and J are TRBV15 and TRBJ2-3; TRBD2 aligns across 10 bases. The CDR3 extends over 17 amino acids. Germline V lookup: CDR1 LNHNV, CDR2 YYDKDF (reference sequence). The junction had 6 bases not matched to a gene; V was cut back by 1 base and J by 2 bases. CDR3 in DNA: TGTGCCACCAGCAGAGCCAGCGGGGGGGCCTACACAGATACGCAGTATTTT. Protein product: CATSRASGGAYTDTQYF.

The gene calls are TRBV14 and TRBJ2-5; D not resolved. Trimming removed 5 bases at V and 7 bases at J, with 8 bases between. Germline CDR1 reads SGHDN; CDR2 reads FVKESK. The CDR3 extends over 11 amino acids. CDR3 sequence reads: CASSSGGTQYF. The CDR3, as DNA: TGTGCCAGCAGCTCCGGTGGGACCCAGTACTTC.

The CDR3 sequence is CASSLGVPTEAFF. As DNA, the CDR3 is TGTGCCAGCAGTTTAGGAGTACCCACTGAAGCTTTCTTT. V usage is TRBV27 and J usage is TRBJ1-1, with D uncertain. CDR3 length: 13 residues. Trimming left V 2 bases short and J 4 bases short, with 8 bases between. Germline-derived CDR1 and CDR2 are MNHEY and SMNVEV (reference sequence).

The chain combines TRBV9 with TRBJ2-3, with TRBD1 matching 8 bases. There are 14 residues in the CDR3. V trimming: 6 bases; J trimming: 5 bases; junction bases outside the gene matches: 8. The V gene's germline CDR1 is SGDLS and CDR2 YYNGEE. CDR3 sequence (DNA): TGTGCCAGCACACAGGGGGTGAGTGAAGATACGCAGTATTTT. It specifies CASTQGVSEDTQYF.

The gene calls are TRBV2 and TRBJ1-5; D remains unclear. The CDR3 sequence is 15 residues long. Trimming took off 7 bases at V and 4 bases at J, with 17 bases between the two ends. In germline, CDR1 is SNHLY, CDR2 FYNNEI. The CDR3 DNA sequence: TGTGCCAGCAAAACCGGGTCTTCGAATAATCAGCCCCAGCATTTT. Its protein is CASKTGSSNNQPQHF. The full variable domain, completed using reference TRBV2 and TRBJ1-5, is EPEVTQTPSHQVTQMGQEVILRCVPISNHLYFYWYRQILGQKVEFLVSFYNNEISEKSEIFDDQFSVERPDGSNFTLKIRSTKLEDSAMYFCASKTGSSNNQPQHFGDGTRLSIL.